This TCR beta chain was captured by sequencing in a study of T cells in Graves' hyperthyroidism and ophthalmopathy. Template material for amplifying TCR beta CDR3 regions consisted of RNA transcripts. TCR CDR3 underwent first-round RT-PCR with the HTBI primer set. Via MiXCR, TCRdb re-called the multiplex PCR reads, giving one row per CDR3 protein. Of under 450,000 distinct CDR3 sequences in the sample, 15% to 18% are singletons; the top ten hold approximately 7.5%. Graves' hyperthyroidism was deemed stable absent ophthalmopathy progression within 18 months. Patients were excluded for uncontrolled infection, other autoimmune disease, pregnancy or lactation. Diagnoses used clinical symptoms, serum thyroxine and TRAb, thyroid ultrasound and orbital computed tomography. The PBMCs studied were ones that came from roughly 9.4 ml fresh peripheral blood. CDR3 length equals 14 residues. Germline lookup yields CDR1 DFQATT and CDR2 SNEGSKA (reference sequence). Trimming left V 0 bases short and J 2 bases short, with 10 bases between.

Sequencing was done on a sample of blood. The gene calls are TRBV20-1 and TRBJ1-2, with D possibly matching TRBD1 (5 bases). The sequence was collected from a woman aged 18-30 years with Graves' hyperthyroidism. For the CDR3, the DNA is TGCAGTGCTAGAGATGGTTGGGGGAACTATGGCTACACCTTC. Protein: CSARDGWGNYGYTF.